The subject of this entry is one TCR beta chain. The antigen is unknown. The data are from a study of cytomegalovirus exposure and HLA in healthy donors. Broader study findings: High sensitivity and specificity were reportedly achieved when the classifier diagnosed cytomegalovirus status. Sequencing depth across donors, presence/absence analyses assumed, was roughly uniform. TCR beta V segments were, for the most part, productive about 87% or about 30% of the time in an earlier analysis.

13 Jbeta primers and 60 Vbeta primers were used for the PCR. In the original analysis: The authors later counted 65 million to 90 million unique TCR beta chains, 9 million to 12 million of them shared. Libraries were prepared by immunoSEQ multiplex PCR; TCRdb keeps only in-frame clonotypes and omits some of them. That table furnishes V, J and clone size, whereas the DNA furnished D and trimming. The repertoire holds some 100,000 clones, with about four fifths as singletons. The origin of this receptor is a woman in her forties in good health and CMV-seronegative. Sequenced: PBMCs.

DNA of the CDR3: TGTGCCAGCAGCTTAGACGGGGTTACCTACAATGAGCAGTTCTTC. Amino acid sequence: CASSLDGVTYNEQFF. The rearrangement joins TRBV11-3 to TRBJ2-1; a weak D match, TRBD2 (5 bases). Germline V gene sequence: CDR1 SGHNT, CDR2 YENEEA. The V end lost 0 bases, the J end lost 2 bases, and 8 bases lay between the germline ends. This CDR3 contains 15 residues.